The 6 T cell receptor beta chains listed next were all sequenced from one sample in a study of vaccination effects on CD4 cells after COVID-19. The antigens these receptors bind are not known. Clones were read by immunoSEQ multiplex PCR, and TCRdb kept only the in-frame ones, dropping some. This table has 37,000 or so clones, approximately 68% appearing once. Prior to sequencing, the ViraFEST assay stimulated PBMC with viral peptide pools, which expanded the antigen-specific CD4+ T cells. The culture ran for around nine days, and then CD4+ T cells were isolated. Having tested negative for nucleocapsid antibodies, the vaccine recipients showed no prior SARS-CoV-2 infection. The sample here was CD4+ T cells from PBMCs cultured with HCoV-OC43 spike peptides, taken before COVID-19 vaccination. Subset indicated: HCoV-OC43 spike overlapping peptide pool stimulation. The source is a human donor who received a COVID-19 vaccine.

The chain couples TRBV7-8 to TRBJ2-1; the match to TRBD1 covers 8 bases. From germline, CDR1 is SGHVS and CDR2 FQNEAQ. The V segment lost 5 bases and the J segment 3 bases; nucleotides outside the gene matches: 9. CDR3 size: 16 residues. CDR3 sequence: CASSVVFRGRYNEQFF. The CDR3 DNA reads TGTGCCAGCAGCGTAGTATTCAGGGGGCGCTACAATGAGCAGTTCTTC.

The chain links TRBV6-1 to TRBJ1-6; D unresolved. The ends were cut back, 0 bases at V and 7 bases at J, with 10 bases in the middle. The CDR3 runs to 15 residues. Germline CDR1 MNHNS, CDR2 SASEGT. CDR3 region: CASSEASRGNSPLHF. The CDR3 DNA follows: TGTGCCAGCAGTGAAGCGAGTCGGGGAAATTCACCCCTCCACTTT.

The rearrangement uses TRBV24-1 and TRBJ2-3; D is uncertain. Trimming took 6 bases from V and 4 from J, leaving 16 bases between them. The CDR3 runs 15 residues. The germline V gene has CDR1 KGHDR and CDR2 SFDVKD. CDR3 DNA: TGTGCCACCAGTTATGGTAGGGATGAGTCAGATACGCAGTATTTT. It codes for CATSYGRDESDTQYF.

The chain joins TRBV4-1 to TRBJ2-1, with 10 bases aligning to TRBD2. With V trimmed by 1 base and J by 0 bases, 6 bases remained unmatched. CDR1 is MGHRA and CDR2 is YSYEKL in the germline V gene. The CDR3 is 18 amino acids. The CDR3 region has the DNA TGCGCCAGCAGCCAAGGGCTAGCGGGGGTGATCTCCTACAATGAGCAGTTCTTC. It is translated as CASSQGLAGVISYNEQFF.

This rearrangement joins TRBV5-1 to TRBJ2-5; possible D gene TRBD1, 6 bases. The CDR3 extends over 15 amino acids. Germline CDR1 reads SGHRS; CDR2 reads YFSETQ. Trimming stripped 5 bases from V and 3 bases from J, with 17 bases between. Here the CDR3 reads CASRWQTGAKETQYF. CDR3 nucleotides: TGCGCCAGCAGATGGCAGACAGGCGCAAAAGAGACCCAGTACTTC.

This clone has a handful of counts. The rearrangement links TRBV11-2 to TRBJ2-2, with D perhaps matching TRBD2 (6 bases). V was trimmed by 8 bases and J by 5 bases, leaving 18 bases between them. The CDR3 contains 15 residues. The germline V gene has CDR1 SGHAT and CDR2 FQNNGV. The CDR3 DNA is TGTGCCAGCTCCAGTATGCGGGATCGGACCGGGGAGCTGTTTTTT. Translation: CASSSMRDRTGELFF. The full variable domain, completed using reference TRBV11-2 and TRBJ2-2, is EAGVAQSPRYKIIEKRQSVAFWCNPISGHATLYWYQQILGQGPKLLIQFQNNGVVDDSQLPKDRFSAERLKGVDSTLKIQPAKLEDSAVYLCASSSMRDRTGELFFGEGSRLTVL.